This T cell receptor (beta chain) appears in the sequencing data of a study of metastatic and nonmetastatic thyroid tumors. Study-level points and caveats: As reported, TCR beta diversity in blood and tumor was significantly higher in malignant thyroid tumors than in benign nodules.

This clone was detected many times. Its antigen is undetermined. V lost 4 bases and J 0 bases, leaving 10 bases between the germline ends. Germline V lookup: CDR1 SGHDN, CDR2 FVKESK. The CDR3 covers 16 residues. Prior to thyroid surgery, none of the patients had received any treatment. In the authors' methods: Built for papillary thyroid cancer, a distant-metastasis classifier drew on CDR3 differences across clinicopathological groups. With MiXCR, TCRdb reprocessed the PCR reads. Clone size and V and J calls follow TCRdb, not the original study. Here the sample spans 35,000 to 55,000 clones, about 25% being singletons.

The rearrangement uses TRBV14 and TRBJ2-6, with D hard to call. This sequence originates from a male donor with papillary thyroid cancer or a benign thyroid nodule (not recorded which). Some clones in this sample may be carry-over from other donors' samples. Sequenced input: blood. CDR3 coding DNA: TGTGCCAGCAGCCTAGTTCCGGGCTCTGGGGCCAACGTCCTGACTTTC. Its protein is CASSLVPGSGANVLTF.